The source of this T cell receptor (beta chain) is a study of blood T cell repertoires in COVID-19. The overall study: Some COVID-19 samples were acute and others convalescent; all came from the United States, Italy and Spain.

The V gene's germline CDR1 is SEHNR and CDR2 FQNEAQ (reference sequence). Trimming shortened V by 5 bases and J by 8 bases, and 13 bases separated the two germline ends. This CDR3 region has 14 residues. The repertoire was sequenced with immunoSEQ multiplex PCR; TCRdb's copy has only in-frame clones and lacks some. The data hold 110,000 to 150,000 clones, with roughly 90% observed a single time. The TCR originated in a man aged 50-60 years with active or convalescent COVID-19. What was sequenced was peripheral blood. This sequence joins TRBV7-9 and TRBJ1-6, with a possible D match to TRBD1 (5 bases). Here the CDR3 DNA reads TGTGCCAGCAGCGCAGACAGATCTCATTCACCCCTCCACTTT. This codes for CASSADRSHSPLHF.